The T cell receptor (beta chain) described here comes from a study of regulatory T cells. On this clone: Its cognate antigen is unknown.

The PCR used 52 TRBV and 13 TRBJ primers. Clones were sequenced by immunoSEQ multiplex PCR, and TCRdb holds only the in-frame ones, with some missing. The sample carries 20,000 to 25,000 clones, 80% to 95% recorded once. Trimming took 6 bases from V and 2 from J, leaving 8 bases between them. Per germline, CDR1 MNHNY and CDR2 SVGAGI (reference sequence). The CDR3 covers 12 residues. Study results and limitations: Patient repertoires had restricted TRB V-J pairs and skewed V and J usage, most in Tregs.

Patients, 2 to 39 years old, had expanded memory T-cell proportions. The J gene is TRBJ2-7, the V gene TRBV6-6; D perhaps matches TRBD2 (5 bases). Material: CD8+ T cells sorted from blood. The sequence was collected from a child younger than 10 with CD3G deficiency. CDR3 protein: CASSPGTYEQYF. The CDR3 DNA follows: TGTGCCAGCAGCCCCGGGACCTACGAGCAGTACTTC.